This T cell receptor (beta chain) was observed in a study of blood T cell repertoires in COVID-19. The wider study: COVID-19 samples from acute and convalescent phases originated in the United States, Italy and Spain.

Sequenced by immunoSEQ multiplex PCR; TCRdb stores in-frame clones only, minus some. The sample has approximately 130,000 clones, approximately 85% seen once; the top ten hold 4.3%. Trimming stripped 0 bases from V and 6 bases from J, with 4 bases between. The CDR3 loop spans 12 amino acids. Germline loops: CDR1 SGHRS, CDR2 YFSETQ. The clonotype originates from a human donor in a cohort sampled during active COVID-19. The V and J genes are TRBV5-1 and TRBJ2-1; D gene ambiguous. The material sequenced was peripheral blood. In DNA form, the CDR3 reads TGCGCCAGCAGCTTGGTAGTCAATGAGCAGTTCTTC. Amino acid sequence: CASSLVVNEQFF.